A single TCR beta chain is shown here with its context. This sample was taken from a study of control samples from healthy donors and cancer patients. Clones were read by immunoSEQ multiplex PCR, and TCRdb kept only the in-frame ones, dropping some. Of about 89,000 clones in the sample, 85% were seen once. Trimming removed 2 bases from V and 7 bases from J, with 12 bases in between. The CDR3 is made up of 15 amino acids. Germline V gives CDR1 MGHRA, CDR2 YSYEKL. This receptor was taken from a woman in her thirties or forties in good health. Sequenced material: blood. This chain links TRBV4-1 with TRBJ1-6; D is undetermined. Written as DNA, the CDR3 is TGCGCCAGCAGCCAAAGGGAGGGTAGGAATTCACCCCTCCACTTT. It specifies CASSQREGRNSPLHF.